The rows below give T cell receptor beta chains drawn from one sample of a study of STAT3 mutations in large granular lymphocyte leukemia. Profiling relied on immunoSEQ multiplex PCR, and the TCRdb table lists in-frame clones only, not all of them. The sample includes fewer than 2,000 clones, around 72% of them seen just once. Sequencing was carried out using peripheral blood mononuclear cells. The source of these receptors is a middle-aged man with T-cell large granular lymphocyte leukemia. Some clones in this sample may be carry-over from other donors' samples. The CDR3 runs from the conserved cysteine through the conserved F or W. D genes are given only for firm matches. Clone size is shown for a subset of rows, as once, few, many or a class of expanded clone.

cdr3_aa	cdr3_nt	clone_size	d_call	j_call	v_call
CAWSADTIYF	TGTGCCTGGAGTGCCGACACCATATATTTT	.	.	TRBJ1-3	TRBV30
CASSLEGTGISPLHF	TGCGCCAGCAGCTTGGAGGGGACAGGGATTTCACCCCTCCACTTT	.	TRBD1	TRBJ1-6	TRBV5-1
CASSGLAGYSNQPQHF	TGCGCCAGCAGTGGACTCGCCGGGTATAGCAATCAGCCCCAGCATTTT	.	.	TRBJ1-5	TRBV4-1
CASSAVGTGYEKLFF	TGCGCCAGCAGCGCCGTCGGGACAGGTTACGAAAAACTGTTTTTT	.	TRBD1	TRBJ1-4	TRBV5-1
CASSHTGMNTEAFF	TGTGCCAGCTCACATACAGGGATGAACACTGAAGCTTTCTTT	large	.	TRBJ1-1	TRBV18
CASTGPGTNTEAFF	TGCGCCAGCACCGGCCCAGGAACTAACACTGAAGCTTTCTTT	.	.	TRBJ1-1	TRBV5-1
CASSFPGDIQYF	TGCGCCAGCAGCTTCCCTGGGGACATTCAGTACTTC	.	.	TRBJ2-4	TRBV5-1
CASSPGGLAAYEQYF	TGTGCCAGCTCACCTGGGGGACTAGCGGCCTACGAGCAGTACTTC	.	TRBD2	TRBJ2-7	TRBV18
CAGRVGSYEQYF	TGTGCCGGGAGGGTGGGCTCCTACGAGCAGTACTTC	.	TRBD2	TRBJ2-7	TRBV2
CASRAGTQNSPLHF	TGCGCCAGCAGAGCCGGGACTCAGAATTCACCCCTCCACTTT	.	.	TRBJ1-6	TRBV5-1
CASSLPSGGVSSYNEQFF	TGTGCCAGCAGCTTGCCCAGCGGGGGCGTAAGCTCCTACAATGAGCAGTTCTTC	.	TRBD2	TRBJ2-1	TRBV5-4
CASSLGPRESGYTF	TGCGCCAGCAGCTTGGGCCCCCGGGAGAGTGGCTACACCTTC	.	.	TRBJ1-2	TRBV5-1
CASSPGGGRMYTEAFF	TGCGCCAGCAGCCCCGGAGGGGGCCGGATGTATACTGAAGCTTTCTTT	.	TRBD1	TRBJ1-1	TRBV5-1
CASSDSHDSNQPQHF	TGTGCCAGCAGTGACTCCCACGATAGCAATCAGCCCCAGCATTTT	once	.	TRBJ1-5	TRBV25-1
CASSEGTGANEKLFF	TGTGCCAGCAGCGAAGGGACAGGGGCTAATGAAAAACTGTTTTTT	.	TRBD1	TRBJ1-4	TRBV7-9
CASSLVAAGGNEQFF	TGTGCCAGCAGCTTGGTCGCCGCCGGGGGGAATGAGCAGTTCTTC	.	TRBD2	TRBJ2-1	TRBV5-4
CASSWREAGTGELFF	TGCGCCAGCAGCTGGCGGGAGGCGGGCACCGGGGAGCTGTTTTTT	.	TRBD2	TRBJ2-2	TRBV5-1
CASSDGGAGGYTF	TGTGCCAGCAGTGACGGGGGGGCAGGAGGCTACACCTTC	.	.	TRBJ1-2	TRBV6-1
CSARDDEQYF	TGCAGTGCTAGAGATGACGAGCAGTACTTC	once	.	TRBJ2-7	TRBV20-1
CASSRTGNYGYTF	TGTGCCAGCAGCCGGACAGGGAACTATGGCTACACCTTC	few	TRBD1	TRBJ1-2	TRBV7-9
CASSRIAGGINYEQYF	TGCGCCAGCAGCAGAATAGCGGGAGGGATCAATTACGAGCAGTACTTC	once	TRBD2	TRBJ2-7	TRBV5-1
CASSQETGGYQPQHF	TGCGCCAGCAGCCAAGAAACAGGGGGTTATCAGCCCCAGCATTTT	.	TRBD1	TRBJ1-5	TRBV4-3
CASSLSPPLQDTQYF	TGTGCCAGCAGTTTATCTCCCCCATTGCAAGATACGCAGTATTTT	.	.	TRBJ2-3	TRBV27
CASSLTGNTEAFF	TGTGCCAGCAGTTTGACGGGGAACACTGAAGCTTTCTTT	few	.	TRBJ1-1	TRBV2
CASSPGDVAKNIQYF	TGCGCCAGCAGCCCAGGGGATGTAGCCAAAAACATTCAGTACTTC	.	.	TRBJ2-4	TRBV5-1
CASSRTGISNQPQHF	TGTGCCAGCTCAAGGACAGGGATTAGCAATCAGCCCCAGCATTTT	.	TRBD1	TRBJ1-5	TRBV18
CASSLIIRGSEYF	TGTGCCAGCAGCTTAATCATCAGGGGATCGGAGTACTTC	.	.	TRBJ2-7	TRBV7-9
CASSPLGSANTGELFF	TGCGCCAGCAGCCCCTTGGGTAGCGCGAACACCGGGGAGCTGTTTTTT	few	.	TRBJ2-2	TRBV5-1
CASSLQAGMNTEAFF	TGTGCCAGCAGCTTACAGGCGGGGATGAACACTGAAGCTTTCTTT	.	.	TRBJ1-1	TRBV7-9
CAWSPTGGSSYNSPLHF	TGTGCCTGGAGCCCGACAGGGGGGAGCTCCTATAATTCACCCCTCCACTTT	.	TRBD1	TRBJ1-6	TRBV30
CASSLDRGTEAFF	TGTGCCAGCAGCTTAGACAGGGGAACTGAAGCTTTCTTT	.	TRBD1	TRBJ1-1	TRBV13
CASTDWSERNQPQHF	TGTGCCAGCACCGACTGGAGTGAGAGGAATCAGCCCCAGCATTTT	.	.	TRBJ1-5	TRBV6-1
CASSLFFWGVREKLFF	TGCGCCAGCAGCTTGTTTTTTTGGGGGGTTAGGGAAAAACTGTTTTTT	.	.	TRBJ1-4	TRBV5-1
CASSSTYEQYF	TGTGCCAGCTCTTCGACCTACGAGCAGTACTTC	once	.	TRBJ2-7	TRBV18
CASSPPGLAGTYNEQFF	TGTGCCAGCTCACCTCCGGGACTAGCGGGGACCTACAATGAGCAGTTCTTC	few	TRBD2	TRBJ2-1	TRBV18
CASSLNEVYAFF	TGTGCCAGCAGCCTCAATGAGGTGTACGCTTTCTTT	.	.	TRBJ1-1	TRBV14
CASSPYRGGSEQYF	TGCGCCAGCTCGCCCTACAGGGGCGGGAGCGAGCAGTACTTC	.	.	TRBJ2-7	TRBV4-3